What follows are 32 T cell receptor beta chains derived from one specimen sequenced in a study of T cell responses to AZD1222 COVID-19 vaccine. Measured with immunoSEQ multiplex PCR; TCRdb has only the in-frame clones, and not every one. The profile shows just under 85,000 clones, around 86% of them singletons. The sequencing used peripheral blood, collected on day 0 of AZD1222 vaccination. These receptors were obtained from an adult in good health.

The chain carries TRBV11-2 and TRBJ1-5; no firm D call. Trimming took off 0 bases at V and 4 bases at J, with 7 bases between the two ends. Germline CDR1 SGHAT, CDR2 FQNNGV. The CDR3 contains 14 residues. The CDR3 region has the DNA TGTGCCAGCAGCTTAGAATTGTGGAATCAGCCCCAGCATTTT. Translated: CASSLELWNQPQHF.

The CDR3 reads CASSGDMGQPQHF. The CDR3 bases are TGTGCCAGTAGTGGGGACATGGGTCAGCCCCAGCATTTT. The chain couples TRBV19 to TRBJ1-5; D is possibly TRBD1 (6 bases). In germline, CDR1 is LNHDA, CDR2 SQIVND (reference sequence). CDR3 size: 13 residues. V dropped 5 bases and J dropped 6 bases, with 11 bases sitting between them.

The chain uses TRBV2 and TRBJ2-3; D is unresolved. The CDR3 spans 14 residues. Germline V gene lookup returns CDR1 SNHLY and CDR2 FYNNEI. V was clipped by 3 bases and J by 2 bases, with 9 bases between them. The CDR3 is CASSEIGVTDTQYF. CDR3 coding DNA: TGTGCCAGCAGTGAGATAGGCGTCACAGATACGCAGTATTTT.

This clone appeared a few times. J is TRBJ2-3 and V is TRBV27; 9 positions agree with TRBD2. Per germline, CDR1 MNHEY and CDR2 SMNVEV (reference sequence). Germline trimming cut 10 bases from V and 3 bases from J; bases unmatched to any gene: 8. CDR3 length equals 14 residues. Here the CDR3 reads CATGASGATDTQYF. In nucleotides, the CDR3 is TGTGCCACAGGGGCTAGCGGGGCAACAGATACGCAGTATTTT.

The chain has TRBV7-9 and TRBJ1-1; D not certain. This CDR3 contains 16 residues. Trimming removed 1 base from V and 6 bases from J, with 18 bases in between. CDR1 is SEHNR, CDR2 FQNEAQ, per germline (reference sequence). In nucleotides, the CDR3 is TGTGCCAGCAGCTTAGAGTCACCGAGACCCAAGGCTGAAGCTTTCTTT. Its translation is CASSLESPRPKAEAFF.

The gene calls are TRBV29-1 and TRBJ2-7; 8 bases fit TRBD1. The CDR3 has 13 amino acids. Per the germline V gene, CDR1 is SQVTM and CDR2 is ANQGSEA. V trimming: 4 bases; J trimming: 3 bases; junction bases outside the gene matches: 5. CDR3 loop: CSVGARGLYEQYF. The CDR3 coding sequence is TGCAGCGTTGGGGCCAGGGGGCTCTACGAGCAGTACTTC.

The chain uses TRBV7-3 and TRBJ1-1; TRBD1 is a possible D gene (5 bases). The germline CDR1 and CDR2 sequences are SGHTA and FQGTGA. The CDR3 consists of 14 residues. Between the trimmed V and J ends, which lost 4 bases and 3 bases, there was a span of 12 bases. CDR3: CASSSSGSYTEAFF. The CDR3, as DNA: TGTGCCAGCAGCTCCTCAGGGAGCTACACTGAAGCTTTCTTT.

This clone has only one observation. The chain couples TRBV27 to TRBJ2-7; 12 bases fit TRBD2. The germline V gene has CDR1 MNHEY and CDR2 SMNVEV (reference sequence). The CDR3 has 15 amino acids. J lost 3 bases, V lost 5 bases, and 5 bases had no gene match. The CDR3 sequence: CASSQGLAGNYEQYF. CDR3 DNA sequence: TGTGCCAGCAGTCAAGGACTAGCGGGAAACTACGAGCAGTACTTC.

A few counts support this clone. The V call is TRBV28, the J call TRBJ1-1; D possibly corresponds to TRBD1 (6 bases). The CDR3 totals 15 residues. CDR1 MDHEN and CDR2 SYDVKM come from the germline V gene. V lost 0 bases and J lost 1, with 9 bases in between. The CDR3 DNA is TGTGCCAGCAGTTTATGGCCAGGGGCGAACACTGAAGCTTTCTTT. It codes for CASSLWPGANTEAFF.

The chain employs TRBV2 and TRBJ2-5; perhaps D is TRBD1 or TRBD2 (5 bases each). V lost 3 bases and J lost 0, with 14 bases in between. Germline CDR1 is SNHLY and CDR2 is FYNNEI. This CDR3 has 16 residues. CDR3 amino acids: CASSDWGSLYQETQYF. The CDR3 DNA follows: TGTGCCAGCAGTGATTGGGGGTCCTTATACCAAGAGACCCAGTACTTC.

In its sample, this clone was seen a few times. The rearrangement links TRBV19 to TRBJ1-1; 8 nucleotides align to TRBD1. This CDR3 has 14 amino acids. V shed 4 bases and J 6 bases; nucleotides not matched to a gene: 7. Per the germline V gene, CDR1 is LNHDA and CDR2 is SQIVND (reference sequence). The CDR3 DNA reads TGTGCCAGTAGTACACCACAGGGGGTCGCTGAAGCTTTCTTT. It codes for CASSTPQGVAEAFF.

The V call is TRBV2, the J call TRBJ2-5; no definite D call. The CDR3 totals 13 residues. V was shortened by 6 bases and J by 5 bases, with 13 bases between the two germline ends. Germline CDR1 SNHLY, CDR2 FYNNEI. The CDR3 reads CASRVEVWETQYF. CDR3 bases: TGTGCCAGCAGGGTCGAGGTATGGGAGACCCAGTACTTC.

The rearrangement joins TRBV7-8 to TRBJ2-1; TRBD2 aligns across 11 bases. Germline trimming cut 5 bases from V and 7 bases from J; bases unmatched to any gene: 4. The V gene's germline CDR1 is SGHVS and CDR2 FQNEAQ. The length of the CDR3 is 14 residues. In nucleotides, the CDR3 is TGTGCCAGCAGCGGCGGGACTAGCGGAAATGAGCAGTTCTTC. It encodes CASSGGTSGNEQFF.

The genes are TRBV19 and TRBJ1-5; 8 bases are a match to TRBD1. CDR1 is LNHDA and CDR2 is SQIVND in the germline V gene (reference sequence). V gave up 6 bases and J gave up 6 bases; unmatched junction bases: 10. The CDR3 covers 15 residues. CDR3 sequence: CASRTGQGVGQPQHF. DNA for the CDR3: TGTGCCAGTAGGACCGGACAGGGCGTGGGTCAGCCCCAGCATTTT.

This chain links TRBV19 with TRBJ1-1; weak D call: TRBD1 (5 bases). The CDR3 sequence is 13 residues long. V lost 6 bases to trimming and J lost 7 bases, with 15 bases between them. CDR1 and CDR2 from the germline V gene are LNHDA and SQIVND (reference sequence). The CDR3 loop is CASSLPTGLEAFF. CDR3 DNA sequence: TGTGCCAGTAGCTTACCGACGGGACTTGAAGCTTTCTTT.

This rearrangement joins TRBV6-5 to TRBJ2-3; TRBD2 might be the D (5 bases). Per germline, CDR1 MNHEY and CDR2 SVGAGI. The CDR3 has 13 amino acids. V lost 7 bases, J lost 2 bases, and 10 bases lay in between. CDR3 residues: CASTDFDTDTQYF. The CDR3 nucleotides are TGTGCCAGCACGGACTTTGACACAGATACGCAGTATTTT.

The chain uses TRBV6-5 and TRBJ2-5, with a tentative D call TRBD2 (5 bases). The ends were cut back, 6 bases at V and 1 base at J, with 9 bases in the middle. This CDR3 region has 13 residues. Germline V gene lookup returns CDR1 MNHEY and CDR2 SVGAGI. Here the CDR3 DNA reads TGTGCCAGCAGGCGGAGGATCCAAGAGACCCAGTACTTC. Encoded protein: CASRRRIQETQYF.

The CDR3 here is CAIRSGTGDNQPQHF. Here the CDR3 DNA reads TGTGCCATCAGGTCCGGGACAGGGGACAATCAGCCCCAGCATTTT. The chain recombines TRBV10-3 with TRBJ1-5; 10 positions match TRBD1. The junction had 5 bases not matched to a gene; V was cut back by 6 bases and J by 3 bases. The CDR3 consists of 15 residues. CDR1 is ENHRY and CDR2 is SYGVKD in the germline V gene.

This clone was observed a single time. The chain uses TRBV7-6 and TRBJ1-5, with D perhaps TRBD1 (5 bases). This CDR3 has 16 amino acids. Germline V gives CDR1 SGHVS, CDR2 FNYEAQ. Trimming removed 1 base at V and 1 base at J, with 11 bases between. The CDR3 DNA reads as TGTGCCAGCAGCTTAGGAGGGGCTGAGAGCAATCAGCCCCAGCATTTT. Translated: CASSLGGAESNQPQHF.

The V gene is TRBV5-1, the J gene TRBJ1-3; 12 positions agree with TRBD1. The CDR3 covers 17 residues. Unmatched junction bases numbered 6, after V lost 3 bases and J lost 2 bases. CDR1 is SGHRS, CDR2 YFSETQ, per germline. CDR3 region: CASSSTGTGGPGNTIYF. The DNA for the CDR3 is TGCGCCAGCAGCTCAACCGGGACAGGGGGCCCTGGAAACACCATATATTTT.

In the case of this clone: The junction differs from germline at one of its ends, possibly a read error. The chain joins TRBV25-1 to TRBJ1-1, with D hard to call. The germline gives CDR1 MGHDK, CDR2 SYGVNS. The CDR3 is made up of 11 amino acids. The CDR3 spells CASSELGNWVF. The CDR3 DNA sequence: TGTGCCAGCAGTGAATTAGGGAATTGGGTATTT. Full variable domain (remainder filled in from reference TRBV25-1 and TRBJ1-1): EADIYQTPRYLVIGTGKKITLECSQTMGHDKMYWYQQDPGMELHLIHYSYGVNSTEKGDLSSESTVSRIRTEHFPLTLESARPSHTSQYLCASSELGNWVFGQGTRLTVV.

This clone was counted between two and nine times. J is TRBJ2-7 and V is TRBV3-1 (or the pseudogene TRBV3-2); maybe TRBD2 (5 bases). Germline V gene sequence: CDR1 LGHDT, CDR2 YNNKEL (reference sequence). The CDR3 is 14 residues long. Trimming shortened V by 1 base and J by 1 base, and 8 bases separated the two germline ends. CDR3: CASSQGGLSYEQYF. The CDR3 nucleotides read TGTGCCAGCAGCCAAGGTGGACTTTCCTACGAGCAGTACTTC.

The gene calls are TRBV4-3 and TRBJ2-3; D is unclear. This CDR3 contains 13 residues. V shed 0 bases and J shed 5 bases, with 6 bases lying between them. In germline, CDR1 is LGHNA, CDR2 YSLEER. CDR3 sequence: CASSQDLGDTQYF. CDR3 sequence (DNA): TGCGCCAGCAGCCAAGATCTCGGAGATACGCAGTATTTT.

This clone appeared once. The chain uses TRBV6-5 and TRBJ1-1, with D tentatively TRBD1 (5 bases). Germline V gene data show CDR1 as MNHEY and CDR2 as SVGAGI. This CDR3 contains 14 residues. Deletions cut 5 bases from V and 3 bases from J, with 13 bases between. CDR3 in amino acids: CASSLTGTDTEAFF. The CDR3 DNA sequence: TGTGCCAGCAGTCTAACTGGGACGGACACTGAAGCTTTCTTT.

The chain links TRBV19 to TRBJ1-2; the D is unclear. Per the germline V gene, CDR1 is LNHDA and CDR2 is SQIVND (reference sequence). The V end lost 1 base, the J end lost 8 bases, and 11 bases lay between the germline ends. The CDR3 totals 13 residues. The CDR3 nucleotides read TGTGCCAGTAGTATAGCGGCAGTAGACGGCTACACCTTC. Translation: CASSIAAVDGYTF.

This clone was observed a few times. The chain has TRBV6-6 and TRBJ2-7; D perhaps matches TRBD1 (6 bases). CDR1 and CDR2 (germline): MNHNY, SVGAGI (reference sequence). There are 15 residues in the CDR3. The germline V and J ends were trimmed by 5 bases and 2 bases, with 16 bases remaining between them. CDR3 sequence: CASSPSDRVTYEQYF. The CDR3 bases are TGTGCCAGCAGTCCTTCGGACAGAGTTACCTACGAGCAGTACTTC.

This sequence joins TRBV2 and TRBJ1-1, with 7 bases aligning to TRBD1. There are 15 residues in the CDR3. Germline trimming cut 7 bases from V and 5 bases from J; bases unmatched to any gene: 13. Germline CDR1 SNHLY, CDR2 FYNNEI. CDR3 nucleotides: TGTGCCAGCACTGTCTCGGGGACAGTAGGGACTGAAGCTTTCTTT. This translates into CASTVSGTVGTEAFF.

This clone showed up just once. The chain couples TRBV6-5 to TRBJ2-7; possibly TRBD2 for D (5 bases). V lost 8 bases and J lost 4, with 15 bases in between. The germline V gene encodes CDR1 MNHEY and CDR2 SVGAGI. This CDR3 has 13 residues. In nucleotides, the CDR3 is TGTGCCAGCGCCACCGGGATGAGTTACGAGCAGTACTTC. It is translated as CASATGMSYEQYF.

The V gene is TRBV14, the J gene TRBJ1-1; 8 bases line up with TRBD1. This CDR3 has 17 residues. From germline, CDR1 is SGHDN and CDR2 FVKESK. Trimming at V came to 4 bases and at J to 0 bases, leaving 10 bases not matched to a gene. CDR3 in amino acids: CASSPLTGGRVNTEAFF. The CDR3 DNA follows: TGTGCCAGCAGCCCACTAACAGGGGGTCGGGTGAACACTGAAGCTTTCTTT.

The chain combines TRBV5-3 with TRBJ1-1, with 8 bases lining up with TRBD1. TRBV5-3 is sorted into the ORF group, with uncertain function. The CDR3 extends over 14 amino acids. J was trimmed by 1 base and V by 10 bases; bases with no gene match: 9. CDR3 nucleotides: TGTGCCCCCCCGGGACAGGCGAGGAACACTGAAGCTTTCTTT. This codes for CAPPGQARNTEAFF.

CDR3 region: CASSYSKLGGYTF. The CDR3 DNA reads TGTGCCAGCAGTTACTCGAAGCTGGGTGGCTACACCTTC. The rearrangement joins TRBV6-5 to TRBJ1-2; D unclear. Germline CDR1 MNHEY, CDR2 SVGAGI. V lost 0 bases, J lost 7 bases, and 9 bases lay in between. The CDR3 is made up of 13 amino acids.

This chain links TRBV5-1 with TRBJ1-1, with 12 positions matching TRBD1. Unmatched junction bases numbered 7, after V lost 8 bases and J lost 5 bases. The germline gives CDR1 SGHRS, CDR2 YFSETQ. The CDR3 is 14 amino acids. The CDR3 region is CASGTGGGRTEAFF. In nucleotides, the CDR3 is TGCGCCAGTGGGACAGGGGGCGGCCGTACTGAAGCTTTCTTT.